The rows below give T cell receptor beta chains drawn from one sample of a study of PD-1 blockade in classical Hodgkin lymphoma. Sequencing used immunoSEQ multiplex PCR; TCRdb keeps in-frame clones, though not all of them. Of over 9,000 clones listed, approximately 72% were seen once; the top ten hold about 37%. The material sequenced was peripheral blood mononuclear cells (PBMCs), taken at baseline. These TCRs come from a human donor with classical Hodgkin lymphoma. CDR3s include the opening cysteine and the closing phenylalanine or tryptophan. Each record gives: V gene, D gene, clone size, J gene, CDR3 protein, CDR3 DNA. A D gene is named only where the DNA matches it firmly. Expanded clones are given a class, and other clones once, few, many or no size at all.

v_gene: TRBV7-9; d_gene: .; abundance: .; j_gene: TRBJ1-1; CDR3aa: CASSLADFEAFF; CDR3nt: TGTGCCAGCAGCTTAGCGGATTTCGAAGCTTTCTTT
v_gene: TRBV7-2; d_gene: TRBD1; abundance: few; j_gene: TRBJ1-6; CDR3aa: CASSLVTGMNSPLHF; CDR3nt: TGTGCCAGCAGCTTAGTGACAGGGATGAATTCACCCCTCCACTTT
v_gene: TRBV9; d_gene: TRBD2; abundance: few; j_gene: TRBJ2-1; CDR3aa: CASSVGTSGGNEQFF; CDR3nt: TGTGCCAGCAGCGTCGGGACTAGCGGGGGCAATGAGCAGTTCTTC
v_gene: TRBV7-2; d_gene: TRBD2; abundance: few; j_gene: TRBJ2-2; CDR3aa: CASIRTSGAGTGELFF; CDR3nt: TGTGCCAGCATCCGCACTAGCGGGGCTGGCACCGGGGAGCTGTTTTTT
v_gene: TRBV4-2; d_gene: .; abundance: .; j_gene: TRBJ2-1; CDR3aa: CASTPGDTFYNEQFF; CDR3nt: TGTGCCAGCACCCCGGGGGACACCTTCTACAATGAGCAGTTCTTC
v_gene: TRBV7-9; d_gene: .; abundance: .; j_gene: TRBJ1-1; CDR3aa: CASSYWGEKAEAFF; CDR3nt: TGTGCCAGCAGTTACTGGGGGGAAAAAGCTGAAGCTTTCTTT
v_gene: TRBV18; d_gene: .; abundance: once; j_gene: TRBJ1-1; CDR3aa: CASSPAGNREAFF; CDR3nt: TGTGCCAGCTCACCGGCCGGGAACAGGGAAGCTTTCTTT
v_gene: TRBV5-4; d_gene: .; abundance: once; j_gene: TRBJ1-3; CDR3aa: CASSRQSDSGNTIYF; CDR3nt: TGTGCCAGCAGCCGACAGTCCGACTCTGGAAACACCATATATTTT
v_gene: TRBV11-3; d_gene: .; abundance: .; j_gene: TRBJ2-2; CDR3aa: CASSIGSHNTGELFF; CDR3nt: TGTGCCAGCAGCATCGGGAGCCACAACACCGGGGAGCTGTTTTTT
v_gene: TRBV6-6; d_gene: .; abundance: medium-sized; j_gene: TRBJ1-1; CDR3aa: CASSPAPANTEAFF; CDR3nt: TGTGCCAGCAGCCCCGCCCCAGCAAACACTGAAGCTTTCTTT
v_gene: TRBV21-1; d_gene: .; abundance: .; j_gene: TRBJ1-1; CDR3aa: CASSRGTGAGNTEAFF; CDR3nt: TGTGCCAGCAGCAGAGGGACAGGCGCGGGGAACACTGAAGCTTTCTTT